Following are 31 T cell receptor beta chains from one sample sequenced in a study of shared clonotypes between healthy human individuals. Sequencing used immunoSEQ multiplex PCR; TCRdb keeps in-frame clones, though not all of them. Of nearly 500,000 clones listed, around 80% are singletons. Sequenced material: PBMCs. The receptors stem from a woman in her 40s in good health. Some clones in this sample may be carry-over from other donors' samples.

The rearrangement uses TRBV9 and TRBJ2-7; D perhaps matches TRBD2 (6 bases). The CDR3 totals 15 residues. Germline V gives CDR1 SGDLS, CDR2 YYNGEE. V was clipped by 4 bases and J by 5 bases, with 19 bases between them. CDR3 protein: CASSQDRQGGDEQYF. CDR3 DNA: TGTGCCAGCAGCCAAGATCGGCAGGGAGGCGACGAGCAGTACTTC.

This clone was seen once. This chain connects TRBV27 to TRBJ2-5, with TRBD2 matching 13 bases. In germline, CDR1 is MNHEY, CDR2 SMNVEV (reference sequence). With V trimmed by 5 bases and J by 0 bases, 9 bases remained unmatched. The CDR3 covers 18 residues. The CDR3 region has the DNA TGTGCCAGCAGTCGCCAGCCGGGACTAGCGGGGTACCAAGAGACCCAGTACTTC. Translation gives CASSRQPGLAGYQETQYF.

The CDR3 spells CASSRTGRYEQYF. The CDR3, as DNA: TGTGCCAGCAGCCGGACAGGGAGGTACGAGCAGTACTTC. The rearrangement links TRBV28 to TRBJ2-7, with 8 bases matching TRBD1. With 6 bases clipped from V and 4 bases from J, the junction kept 5 bases outside the gene matches. The CDR3 spans 13 residues. The germline V gene has CDR1 MDHEN and CDR2 SYDVKM.

The J gene is TRBJ2-5, the V gene TRBV7-9; D is undetermined. V was shortened by 8 bases and J by 0 bases, with 10 bases between the two germline ends. The CDR3 length is 13 residues. Germline V gene sequence: CDR1 SEHNR, CDR2 FQNEAQ (reference sequence). CDR3 DNA: TGTGCCAGCCCGGTAGAGGACCAAGAGACCCAGTACTTC. This gives the protein CASPVEDQETQYF.

On this clone: The junction and the germline gene differ at one end; a read error may be behind it. The J gene is TRBJ2-7, the V gene TRBV5-8, with 9 positions matching TRBD2. The germline gives CDR1 SGHTS, CDR2 YDEGEE. This CDR3 is 13 amino acids long. CDR3 DNA: TGTGCCAGCACCCTCCCGGGACTAGCCGGAGGAGCCTTC. Its translation is CASTLPGLAGGAF. Looking up the rest from reference TRBV5-8 and TRBJ2-7 gives the full variable domain: EAGVTQSPTHLIKTRGQQATLRCSPISGHTSVYWYQQALGLGLQFLLWYDEGEERNRGNFPPRFSGRQFPNYSSELNVNALELEDSALYLCASTLPGLAGGAFGPGTRLTVT.

This chain links TRBV19 with TRBJ1-1, with D perhaps matching TRBD1 (5 bases). Between the trimmed V and J ends, which lost 5 bases and 3 bases, there was a span of 13 bases. Germline CDR1 LNHDA, CDR2 SQIVND (reference sequence). The CDR3 covers 14 residues. The DNA for the CDR3 is TGTGCCAGTAGTGCCTTAGGGGTAGACACTGAAGCTTTCTTT. Its protein product is CASSALGVDTEAFF.

In regard to this clone: A much larger clonotype is one base distant, so this may be a read error. The chain links TRBV28 to TRBJ1-1; D call uncertain. This CDR3 is built from 11 residues. Germline assignment: CDR1 MDHEN and CDR2 SYDVKM. V was cut by 4 bases and J by 3 bases, with 3 bases left in between. The CDR3 DNA reads TGTGCCAGCAGTTGGGACACTGAAGCTTTCTTT. This gives the protein CASSWDTEAFF. Supplemented by reference TRBV28 and TRBJ1-1, the full variable domain reads DVKVTQSSRYLVKRTGEKVFLECVQDMDHENMFWYRQDPGLGLRLIYFSYDVKMKEKGDIPEGYSVSREKKERFSLILESASTNQTSMYLCASSWDTEAFFGQGTRLTVV.

This clone has only a few counts. The chain is built from TRBV14 and TRBJ1-1; D perhaps matches TRBD1 (6 bases). The germline CDR1 and CDR2 sequences are SGHDN and FVKESK. V was clipped by 3 bases and J by 0 bases, with 14 bases between them. The CDR3 spans 16 residues. CDR3: CASSHGGDTMNTEAFF. The DNA of the CDR3 is TGTGCCAGCAGCCACGGCGGGGACACGATGAACACTGAAGCTTTCTTT.

CDR3 region: CASSEGGYSNQPQHF. Written as DNA, the CDR3 is TGTGCCAGCTCGGAGGGGGGCTATAGCAATCAGCCCCAGCATTTT. V and J are TRBV18 and TRBJ1-5; possibly TRBD1 for D (6 bases). CDR3 size: 15 residues. Per germline, CDR1 KGHSH and CDR2 LQKENI. Trimming cost V 6 bases and J 0 bases, with 12 bases left between them.

The chain links TRBV18 to TRBJ2-7; 9 positions agree with TRBD1. Trimming took 0 bases from V and 0 from J; bases not matched to a gene: 6. Germline assignment: CDR1 KGHSH and CDR2 LQKENI. The CDR3 sequence is 17 residues long. DNA of the CDR3: TGTGCCAGCTCACCACCGTTCGGACAGGGGCTCTCCTACGAGCAGTACTTC. Its protein product is CASSPPFGQGLSYEQYF. The whole variable domain, filled in from reference TRBV18 and TRBJ2-7, reads NAGVMQNPRHLVRRRGQEARLRCSPMKGHSHVYWYRQLPEEGLKFMVYLQKENIIDESGMPKERFSAEFPKEGPSILRIQQVVRGDSAAYFCASSPPFGQGLSYEQYFGPGTRLTVT.

The J gene is TRBJ2-3, the V gene TRBV10-3, with a possible D match to TRBD2 (5 bases). Deletions cut 0 bases from V and 1 base from J, with 8 bases between. Germline V gives CDR1 ENHRY, CDR2 SYGVKD. The CDR3 length is 15 residues. CDR3 sequence (DNA): TGTGCCATCAGTGAGTCACCAGCGGGCACAGATACGCAGTATTTT. It yields the protein CAISESPAGTDTQYF.

The chain uses TRBV2 and TRBJ2-3; D might be TRBD1 (6 bases). This CDR3 has 15 residues. With 6 bases removed from V and 2 bases from J, the gap between germline ends came to 15 bases. CDR1 is SNHLY, CDR2 FYNNEI, per germline. The CDR3 loop reads CASRGLGHLTDTQYF. The CDR3 coding sequence is TGTGCCAGCAGGGGGTTGGGACACCTCACAGATACGCAGTATTTT.

The chain recombines TRBV27 with TRBJ1-1; D unclear. CDR3 size: 13 residues. V was clipped by 6 bases and J by 0 bases, with 8 bases between them. Germline lookup yields CDR1 MNHEY and CDR2 SMNVEV (reference sequence). CDR3 sequence: CASSVRVNTEAFF. The CDR3 DNA reads as TGTGCCAGCAGCGTTAGGGTGAACACTGAAGCTTTCTTT.

This CDR3 is CASSSGTSGHTDTQYF. CDR3 coding DNA: TGTGCCAGCAGCTCCGGGACTAGCGGCCACACAGATACGCAGTATTTT. The V and J genes are TRBV5-4 and TRBJ2-3, with 11 nucleotides matching TRBD2. The V gene's germline CDR1 is SGHNT and CDR2 YYREEE (reference sequence). Germline trimming cut 3 bases from V and 2 bases from J; bases unmatched to any gene: 5. The length of the CDR3 is 16 residues.

This chain links TRBV11-2 with TRBJ2-7; no clear D. The CDR3 spans 14 residues. V was trimmed by 1 base and J by 3 bases, leaving 10 bases between them. Germline V lookup: CDR1 SGHAT, CDR2 FQNNGV. The CDR3 sequence: CASSLGIVGYEQYF. The CDR3 coding sequence is TGTGCCAGCAGCTTAGGGATCGTAGGCTACGAGCAGTACTTC.

The rearrangement uses TRBV10-3 and TRBJ2-1; TRBD2 agrees at 7 bases. Losses at the gene ends were 8 bases for V and 4 bases for J; bases not matched to a gene: 8. Germline V gene lookup returns CDR1 ENHRY and CDR2 SYGVKD. CDR3 length: 14 amino acids. The CDR3 reads CAIGEGDGYNEQFF. The CDR3 DNA reads TGTGCCATCGGGGAGGGAGACGGTTACAATGAGCAGTTCTTC.

V is TRBV7-8 and J is TRBJ2-6, with 9 positions matching TRBD1. V trimming: 5 bases; J trimming: 3 bases; junction bases outside the gene matches: 5. The CDR3 is 16 residues long. CDR1 SGHVS and CDR2 FQNEAQ come from the germline V gene. CDR3 in DNA: TGTGCCAGCAGCCCGGGACAGGGTGGTGGGGCCAACGTCCTGACTTTC. Its protein product is CASSPGQGGGANVLTF.

This chain links TRBV30 with TRBJ1-5; TRBD1 agrees at 8 bases. Trimming took 0 bases from V and 6 from J; bases not matched to a gene: 7. This CDR3 comprises 15 residues. Germline CDR1 reads GTSNPN; CDR2 reads SVGIG (reference sequence). The chain's CDR3 is CAWSVTTGGGQPQHF. CDR3 DNA sequence: TGTGCCTGGAGTGTGACCACAGGGGGAGGTCAGCCCCAGCATTTT. The whole variable domain, filled in from reference TRBV30 and TRBJ1-5, reads SQTIHQWPATLVQPVGSPLSLECTVEGTSNPNLYWYRQAAGRGLQLLFYSVGIGQISSEVPQNLSASRPQDRQFILSSKKLLLSDSGFYLCAWSVTTGGGQPQHFGDGTRLSIL.

The chain couples TRBV29-1 to TRBJ2-7, with D perhaps matching TRBD2 (6 bases). The CDR3 sequence is 14 residues long. Trimming cost V 7 bases and J 1 base, with 17 bases left between them. The germline V gene encodes CDR1 SQVTM and CDR2 ANQGSEA. The CDR3 loop is CSGAHATSSYEQYF. The CDR3 DNA follows: TGCAGCGGGGCCCATGCGACTAGTTCCTACGAGCAGTACTTC.

This clone was observed a few times. This CDR3 is also generated by other DNA sequences in the sample. The J gene is TRBJ1-5, the V gene TRBV14; D may be TRBD1 (6 bases). CDR3 length: 13 residues. The V and J ends lost 3 bases and 4 bases respectively, with 7 bases between them. Germline loops: CDR1 SGHDN, CDR2 FVKESK. CDR3 loop: CASSQDSNQPQHF. The CDR3 region has the DNA TGTGCCAGCAGCCAGGACAGTAATCAGCCCCAGCATTTT.

This chain connects TRBV18 to TRBJ2-7; D is unclear. This CDR3 comprises 15 residues. Trimming pared 5 bases from V and 0 bases from J, leaving 14 bases between. Germline values: CDR1 KGHSH, CDR2 LQKENI. The CDR3 region has the DNA TGTGCCAGCTCAGCATCGGCCGATAGCTCCTACGAGCAGTACTTC. This codes for CASSASADSSYEQYF.

The chain is built from TRBV4-3 and TRBJ2-1, with a tentative D call TRBD2 (7 bases). Germline V gene data show CDR1 as LGHNA and CDR2 as YSLEER. The CDR3 is 16 residues long. V was clipped by 0 bases and J by 4 bases, with 13 bases between them. CDR3 amino acids: CASSQDRGGRYNEQFF. The CDR3 DNA is TGCGCCAGCAGCCAAGATAGGGGGGGGAGGTACAATGAGCAGTTCTTC.

The rearrangement uses TRBV6-1 and TRBJ2-1; maybe TRBD2 (6 bases). This CDR3 region has 16 residues. The V and J ends lost 4 bases and 8 bases respectively, with 21 bases between them. Germline CDR1 and CDR2: MNHNS and SASEGT. The CDR3 sequence: CASSVEASAPWDEQFF. As DNA, the CDR3 is TGTGCCAGCAGTGTAGAGGCTAGCGCTCCATGGGATGAGCAGTTCTTC.

This chain joins TRBV6-6 and TRBJ1-4; 9 bases align to TRBD1. V trimming: 5 bases; J trimming: 7 bases; junction bases outside the gene matches: 5. The CDR3 is 14 amino acids. CDR1 MNHNY and CDR2 SVGAGI come from the germline V gene (reference sequence). CDR3 amino acids: CASSPQGAGEKLFF. The CDR3 DNA reads as TGTGCCAGCAGTCCACAGGGGGCGGGTGAAAAACTGTTTTTT.

The J gene is TRBJ1-1, the V gene TRBV5-1; D might be TRBD1 (5 bases). The CDR3 consists of 14 residues. V gave up 4 bases and J gave up 6 bases, with 16 bases separating them. The V gene's germline CDR1 is SGHRS and CDR2 YFSETQ. This chain's CDR3 is CASSRSQTVAEAFF. CDR3 bases: TGCGCCAGCAGCCGGTCACAGACAGTGGCTGAAGCTTTCTTT.

The V call is TRBV19, the J call TRBJ2-1; 8 bases fit TRBD2. V shed 3 bases and J 10 bases; nucleotides not matched to a gene: 8. The CDR3 sequence is 14 residues long. Germline CDR1 and CDR2: LNHDA and SQIVND (reference sequence). This chain's CDR3 is CASSIVGLVSEQFF. CDR3 coding DNA: TGTGCCAGTAGTATTGTGGGACTAGTTAGCGAGCAGTTCTTC.

This clone was picked up one time. V is TRBV19 and J is TRBJ2-5, with D perhaps given as TRBD1 or TRBD2 (5 bases each). V dropped 4 bases and J dropped 9 bases, with 18 bases sitting between them. The CDR3 totals 14 residues. Germline CDR1 reads LNHDA; CDR2 reads SQIVND (reference sequence). CDR3 nucleotides: TGTGCCAGTAGTAGGACCGGGACGGAAGTGGCCCAGTACTTC. Translating it yields CASSRTGTEVAQYF.

Only a few counts were recorded for this clone. The CDR3 sequence is CASSPAGQQNEKLFF. Written as DNA, the CDR3 is TGTGCCAGCAGTCCCGCGGGACAGCAGAATGAAAAACTGTTTTTT. V and J are TRBV28 and TRBJ1-4, with 7 bases lining up with TRBD1. CDR1 is MDHEN and CDR2 is SYDVKM in the germline V gene. The CDR3 has 15 residues. Trimming removed 5 bases from V and 5 bases from J; junction bases left unmatched: 8.

The rearrangement uses TRBV5-4 and TRBJ2-1, with a tentative D call TRBD1 (6 bases). Germline loops: CDR1 SGHNT, CDR2 YYREEE (reference sequence). The V gene lost 1 base and the J gene lost 3 bases, with 14 bases spanning the gap. This CDR3 is 16 amino acids long. CDR3 coding DNA: TGTGCCAGCAGCTTGTCGCCAGGGGAGAACTACAATGAGCAGTTCTTC. Protein product: CASSLSPGENYNEQFF.

This rearrangement joins TRBV5-1 to TRBJ1-2, with TRBD1 identical over 10 bases. The CDR3 totals 14 residues. Trimming removed 0 bases from V and 8 bases from J; junction bases left unmatched: 4. Germline-derived CDR1 and CDR2 are SGHRS and YFSETQ. The CDR3 sequence is CASSLGTGGLGYTF. The CDR3 bases are TGCGCCAGCAGCTTGGGGACAGGGGGATTAGGCTACACCTTC.

There are many counts of this clone. J is TRBJ2-2 and V is TRBV2; 9 bases line up with TRBD1. CDR1 SNHLY and CDR2 FYNNEI come from the germline V gene. The CDR3 spans 18 residues. After removal of 6 bases from V and 5 bases from J, the junction contained 16 bases not matched to a gene. The chain's CDR3 is CASRARQGGSRDTGELFF. For the CDR3, the DNA is TGTGCCAGCAGGGCTAGACAGGGGGGGTCCAGGGATACCGGGGAGCTGTTTTTT.